This T cell receptor (beta chain) was identified during a study of human T cells and chemical hapten exposure. Study-wide background: Skin of the upper inner arm, approximately 2 cm by approximately 2 cm, received 2% DPC for sensitization. Patch tests of 0.01% DPC on the upper back were read at 6 days. Study conclusions and caveats: Healthy individuals' immune responses may differ from those of donors, who had alopecia.

The CDR3 sequence is 13 residues long. Per germline, CDR1 SNHLY and CDR2 FYNNEI. The ends were cut back, 11 bases at V and 0 bases at J, with 11 bases in the middle. MiXCR, applied by TCRdb to the RACE reads, yields one record per CDR3 protein. The table includes tens of thousands of distinct CDR3 sequences, roughly 10% detected once. This clonotype was picked up many times. Antigen specificity is unknown. Noted time point: patch test 1, 2 weeks after DPC sensitization. The treatment is: therapeutic diphenylcyclopropenone sensitization with weekly scalp DPC. Unfractionated whole blood yielded total RNA.

This specimen consisted of whole blood, obtained in connection with sensitization to the hapten diphenylcyclopropenone (DPC). This TCR was sampled from a woman in her forties or fifties with alopecia areata. Some clones in this sample may be carry-over from other donors' samples. The rearrangement uses TRBV2 and TRBJ1-5, with D possibly matching TRBD1 (5 bases). The CDR3 DNA reads as TGTGCCGGCCGACAGTATAGCAATCAGCCCCAGCATTTT. Protein product: CAGRQYSNQPQHF.